These 5 T cell receptor beta chains share one sample of origin, sequenced in a study of T cell clonotyping in hematopoietic cell transplantation. Clones were sequenced by immunoSEQ multiplex PCR, and TCRdb holds only the in-frame ones, with some missing. In the table there are about 15,000 clones, around 62% of which are singletons. The sample taken for sequencing was PBMCs. The receptors shown here come from a human donor who either received an allogeneic hematopoietic cell transplant for a myeloid malignancy or was a related donor (not recorded which). Some clones in this sample may be carry-over from other donors' samples.

The rearrangement joins TRBV9 to TRBJ2-5, with D uncertain. Trimming took off 3 bases at V and 4 bases at J, with 16 bases between the two ends. The V gene's germline CDR1 is SGDLS and CDR2 YYNGEE. This CDR3 comprises 15 residues. The CDR3 loop reads CASSALDGLGETQYF. DNA for the CDR3: TGTGCCAGCAGCGCCCTGGACGGGCTCGGAGAGACCCAGTACTTC.

This clone was seen only a few times. The chain couples TRBV6-5 to TRBJ1-1; D is unresolved. The CDR3 has 12 residues. CDR1 is MNHEY, CDR2 SVGAGI, per germline. V lost 2 bases and J lost 4, with 5 bases in between. CDR3 nucleotide sequence: TGTGCCAGCAGTTACGCGGGCACTGAAGCTTTCTTT. As protein: CASSYAGTEAFF.

This clone was recorded once. The chain is built from TRBV28 and TRBJ2-7, with 8 nucleotides matching TRBD1. Trimming at V came to 6 bases and at J to 0 bases, leaving 10 bases not matched to a gene. The CDR3 is made up of 16 amino acids. Germline V gives CDR1 MDHEN, CDR2 SYDVKM. The CDR3 is CASSRVRDRISYEQYF. The DNA for the CDR3 is TGTGCCAGCAGCCGGGTCCGGGACAGGATCTCCTACGAGCAGTACTTC. Using reference TRBV28 and TRBJ2-7 for the parts outside the CDR3, the full variable domain is DVKVTQSSRYLVKRTGEKVFLECVQDMDHENMFWYRQDPGLGLRLIYFSYDVKMKEKGDIPEGYSVSREKKERFSLILESASTNQTSMYLCASSRVRDRISYEQYFGPGTRLTVT.

The chain is built from TRBV30 and TRBJ1-2, with 7 bases that match TRBD1. The CDR3 extends over 14 amino acids. V shed 8 bases, J shed 8 bases, and the junction held 17 bases outside the gene matches. The germline V gene has CDR1 GTSNPN and CDR2 SVGIG (reference sequence). The CDR3 region has the DNA TGTGCCCGGGGACAGCCGGGAATGGCAGAAGGCTACACCTTC. It yields the protein CARGQPGMAEGYTF.

The chain uses TRBV4-1 and TRBJ2-2; the D is unclear. Germline V gives CDR1 MGHRA, CDR2 YSYEKL. The CDR3 has 15 residues. V lost 1 base and J lost 3, with 9 bases in between. The CDR3 DNA follows: TGCGCCAGCAGCCAAGGTCCCATATACACCGGGGAGCTGTTTTTT. Its translation: CASSQGPIYTGELFF.